These T cell receptor beta chains were read from a single sample in a study of persistence of HIV-infected CD4 T cells. Their target antigens are unknown. Assay: immunoSEQ multiplex PCR; the TCRdb copy retains only in-frame clones and omits some. The data contain some 30,000 clones, approximately 70% of them singletons. This specimen was CD4+ T cells sorted from PBMCs after 18-hour stimulation, taken from a patient who received antiretroviral therapy. The receptors shown here come from an adult man with HIV who was CMV-seropositive. Both conserved end residues are trimmed from each CDR3. A D gene is named only where the DNA matches it firmly.

v_call,d_call,cdr3_aa
TRBV19,-,ASTGRGVVGANVLT
TRBV9,TRBD1,ASSVGKAGGTGTEAF
TRBV19,TRBD2,ASTSRLGLAGGMSEQF
TRBV28,-,ASLMGKGANIPNQPQH
TRBV15,-,ATSRDRGTTNTGELF
TRBV28,-,ASSLAGLDNEKLF
TRBV5-1,-,ASSLGRGSGTDTQY
TRBV4-1,-,ASSPVLHTDTQY
TRBV10-1,TRBD1,ASSPGQGATYEQY
TRBV28,-,ASSLGDTLLLF
TRBV7-2,-,ASSLNVFRGSSNQPQH
TRBV3-1/TRBV3-2,-,ASSQGSYNEQF
TRBV5-5,TRBD1,ASSWTGTGQQETQY
TRBV5-8,-,ASSPRGFSWQSKNIQY
TRBV2,-,ASSVLGPQH
TRBV7-6,-,ASSQQGMFTGELF
TRBV6-5,-,ASLWGRANTGELF
TRBV19,TRBD1,ASRPVTGITLAGELF
TRBV6-1,TRBD1,AISFRGREQPQH
TRBV15,-,ATSETGTSSYNSPLH
TRBV28,TRBD1,ASSLQSWVQGARGYT
TRBV6-5,-,ASNKGISNTGELF
TRBV6-5,TRBD1,ASSYDRGSGYT
TRBV6-2/TRBV6-3,TRBD2,ASSSGLAGDTQY
TRBV6-5,-,ASIQTANTEAF
TRBV9,TRBD1,ASSGVQGGRSPLH
TRBV4-2,-,ASTRSPRSQGNADTEAF
TRBV7-2,TRBD1,ASSPDRASREQY
TRBV4-1,TRBD1,ASSRQGTGDQPQH
TRBV27,TRBD1,ASSSPDRVNGYT
TRBV15,-,ATSRDGGFSGANVLT
TRBV5-1,TRBD1,ASGSLPDRVHGYT
TRBV12-5,TRBD1,ASGLVLGTEYGYGYT
TRBV5-4,-,ASSLWVTDTQY
TRBV28,-,ASSLESYEQY
TRBV12-3/TRBV12-4,-,ASSPGLNTEAF
TRBV28,-,ASTEAGEYTEAF
TRBV5-8,-,ASNVPGLNYGYT
TRBV2,TRBD1,ASTLGQGSRGANVLT
TRBV11-2,-,ASSSLGQVYNSPLH
TRBV14,-,ASSQVLDYGYT
TRBV3-1/TRBV3-2,TRBD1,ASSPDRGYEQY
TRBV10-3,-,AISGHMNTEAF
TRBV25-1,TRBD1,ASRGQGHSPLH
TRBV6-5,-,ASRGEATDTQY
TRBV18,TRBD1,ASSEQGNTIY
TRBV7-8,TRBD1,ASSLNRGNQPQH
TRBV25-1,-,ASSEGGKGNSPLH
TRBV6-5,TRBD1,ASSPGTGRDTQY
TRBV29-1,-,SVAKGKEKLF
TRBV28,TRBD1,ASLSGQGKTQY
TRBV6-5,TRBD1,ASSPGQGGVETQY
TRBV7-9,TRBD1,ASSARGGNTEAF